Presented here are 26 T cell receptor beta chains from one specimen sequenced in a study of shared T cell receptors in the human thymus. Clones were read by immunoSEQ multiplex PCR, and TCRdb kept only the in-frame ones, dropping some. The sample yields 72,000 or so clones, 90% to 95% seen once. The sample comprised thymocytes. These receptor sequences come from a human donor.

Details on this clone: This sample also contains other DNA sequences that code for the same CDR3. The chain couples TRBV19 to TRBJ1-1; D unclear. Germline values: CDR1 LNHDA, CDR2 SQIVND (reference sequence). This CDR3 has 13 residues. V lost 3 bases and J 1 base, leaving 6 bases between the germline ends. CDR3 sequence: CASSIRGNTEAFF. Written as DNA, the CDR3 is TGTGCCAGTAGTATCCGGGGGAACACTGAAGCTTTCTTT. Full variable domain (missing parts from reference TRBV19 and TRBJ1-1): DGGITQSPKYLFRKEGQNVTLSCEQNLNHDAMYWYRQDPGQGLRLIYYSQIVNDFQKGDIAEGYSVSREKKESFPLTVTSAQKNPTAFYLCASSIRGNTEAFFGQGTRLTVV.

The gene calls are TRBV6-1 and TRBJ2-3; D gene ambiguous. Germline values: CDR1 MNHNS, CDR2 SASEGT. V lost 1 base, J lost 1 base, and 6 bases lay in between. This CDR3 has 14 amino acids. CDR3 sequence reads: CASSEGRRTDTQYF. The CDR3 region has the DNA TGTGCCAGCAGTGAAGGACGGCGCACAGATACGCAGTATTTT.

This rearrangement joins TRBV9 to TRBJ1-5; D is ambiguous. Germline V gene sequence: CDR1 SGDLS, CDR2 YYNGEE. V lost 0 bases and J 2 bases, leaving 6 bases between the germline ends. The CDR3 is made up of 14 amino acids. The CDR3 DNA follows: TGTGCCAGCAGCGTAGACTGGGGCAATCAGCCCCAGCATTTT. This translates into CASSVDWGNQPQHF. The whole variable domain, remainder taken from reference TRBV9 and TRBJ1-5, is DSGVTQTPKHLITATGQRVTLRCSPRSGDLSVYWYQQSLDQGLQFLIQYYNGEERAKGNILERFSAQQFPDLHSELNLSSLELGDSALYFCASSVDWGNQPQHFGDGTRLSIL.

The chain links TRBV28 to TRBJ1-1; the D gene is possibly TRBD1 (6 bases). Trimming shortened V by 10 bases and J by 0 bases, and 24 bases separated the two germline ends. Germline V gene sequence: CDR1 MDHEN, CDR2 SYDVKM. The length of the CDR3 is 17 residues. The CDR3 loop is CAIETILGGGVNTEAFF. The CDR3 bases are TGTGCCATCGAGACCATTTTAGGGGGGGGCGTGAACACTGAAGCTTTCTTT.

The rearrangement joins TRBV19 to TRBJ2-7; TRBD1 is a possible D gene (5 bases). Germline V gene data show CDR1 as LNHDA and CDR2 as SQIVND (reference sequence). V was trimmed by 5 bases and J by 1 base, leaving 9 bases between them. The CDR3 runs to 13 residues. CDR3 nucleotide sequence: TGTGCCAGTAGTCGGAAGGGGTCCTACGAGCAGTACTTC. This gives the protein CASSRKGSYEQYF. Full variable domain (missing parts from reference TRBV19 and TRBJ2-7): DGGITQSPKYLFRKEGQNVTLSCEQNLNHDAMYWYRQDPGQGLRLIYYSQIVNDFQKGDIAEGYSVSREKKESFPLTVTSAQKNPTAFYLCASSRKGSYEQYFGPGTRLTVT.

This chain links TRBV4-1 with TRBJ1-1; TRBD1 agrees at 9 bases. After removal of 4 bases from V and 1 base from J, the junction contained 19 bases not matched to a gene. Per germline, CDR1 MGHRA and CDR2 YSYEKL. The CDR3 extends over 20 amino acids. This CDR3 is CASSRQRPGQGYSTNTEAFF. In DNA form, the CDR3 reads TGCGCCAGCAGCCGCCAACGACCGGGACAGGGTTATTCTACGAACACTGAAGCTTTCTTT.

CDR3 residues: CASSTRGGIHEQFF. CDR3 DNA: TGTGCCAGTAGTACGAGGGGAGGGATCCATGAGCAGTTCTTC. The chain is built from TRBV19 and TRBJ2-1, with 7 positions matching TRBD2. With 4 bases clipped from V and 8 bases from J, the junction kept 8 bases outside the gene matches. Germline V CDR1 and CDR2: LNHDA, SQIVND (reference sequence). The CDR3 is 14 amino acids.

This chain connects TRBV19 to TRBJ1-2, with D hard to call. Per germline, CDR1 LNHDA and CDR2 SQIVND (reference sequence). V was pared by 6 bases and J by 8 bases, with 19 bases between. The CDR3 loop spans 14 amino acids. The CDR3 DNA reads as TGTGCCAGTAGCGGAGACCGGGAGGGTGTCGGCTACACCTTC. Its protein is CASSGDREGVGYTF.

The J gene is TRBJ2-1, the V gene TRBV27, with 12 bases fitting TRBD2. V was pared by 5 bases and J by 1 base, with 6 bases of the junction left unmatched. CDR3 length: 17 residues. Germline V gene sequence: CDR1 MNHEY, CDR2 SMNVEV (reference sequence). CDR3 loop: CASSILLAGGSYNEQFF. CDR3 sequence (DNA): TGTGCCAGCAGTATTCTACTAGCGGGGGGATCCTACAATGAGCAGTTCTTC.

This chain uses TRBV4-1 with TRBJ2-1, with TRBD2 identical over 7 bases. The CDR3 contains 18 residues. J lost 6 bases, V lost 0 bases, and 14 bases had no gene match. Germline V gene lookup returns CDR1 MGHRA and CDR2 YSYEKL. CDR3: CASSQDSAGLNPTNEQFF. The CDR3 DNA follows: TGCGCCAGCAGCCAAGATAGCGCGGGACTAAATCCGACCAATGAGCAGTTCTTC.

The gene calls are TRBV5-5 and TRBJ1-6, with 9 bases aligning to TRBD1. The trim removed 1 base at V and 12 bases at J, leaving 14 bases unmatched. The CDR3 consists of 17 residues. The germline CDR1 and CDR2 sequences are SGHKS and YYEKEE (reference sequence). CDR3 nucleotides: TGTGCCAGCAGCTTGACCTCCCCGGGACAGGGTAACGAACCCCTCCACTTT. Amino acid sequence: CASSLTSPGQGNEPLHF.

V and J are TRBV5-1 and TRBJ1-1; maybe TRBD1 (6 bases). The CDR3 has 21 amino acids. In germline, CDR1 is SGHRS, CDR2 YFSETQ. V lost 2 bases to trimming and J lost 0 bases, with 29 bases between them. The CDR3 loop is CASSFTEGIWAAGEVNTEAFF. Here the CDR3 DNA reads TGCGCCAGCAGCTTCACGGAGGGCATATGGGCTGCAGGGGAGGTGAACACTGAAGCTTTCTTT.

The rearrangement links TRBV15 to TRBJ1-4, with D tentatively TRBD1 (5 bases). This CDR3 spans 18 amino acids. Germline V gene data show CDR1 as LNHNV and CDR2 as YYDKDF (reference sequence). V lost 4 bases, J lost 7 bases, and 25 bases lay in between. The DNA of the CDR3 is TGTGCCACCAGCACCCCGGGACCAGTTGTGGCCCGCCCTGAAAAACTGTTTTTT. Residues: CATSTPGPVVARPEKLFF. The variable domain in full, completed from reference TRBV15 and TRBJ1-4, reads DAMVIQNPRYQVTQFGKPVTLSCSQTLNHNVMYWYQQKSSQAPKLLFHYYDKDFNNEADTPDNFQSRRPNTSFCFLDIRSPGLGDTAMYLCATSTPGPVVARPEKLFFGSGTQLSVL.

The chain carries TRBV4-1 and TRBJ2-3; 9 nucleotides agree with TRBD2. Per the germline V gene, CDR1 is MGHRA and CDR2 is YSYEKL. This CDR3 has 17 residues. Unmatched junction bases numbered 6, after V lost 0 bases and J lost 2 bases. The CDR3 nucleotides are TGCGCCAGCAGCCAAGATGCAGCGGGGGGCAACACAGATACGCAGTATTTT. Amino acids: CASSQDAAGGNTDTQYF.

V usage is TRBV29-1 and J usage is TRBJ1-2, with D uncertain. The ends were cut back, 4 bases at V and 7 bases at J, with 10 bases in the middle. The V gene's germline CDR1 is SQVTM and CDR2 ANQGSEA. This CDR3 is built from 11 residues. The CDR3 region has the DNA TGCAGCGTTGTGGGCCTTCTTGGCTACACCTTC. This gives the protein CSVVGLLGYTF.

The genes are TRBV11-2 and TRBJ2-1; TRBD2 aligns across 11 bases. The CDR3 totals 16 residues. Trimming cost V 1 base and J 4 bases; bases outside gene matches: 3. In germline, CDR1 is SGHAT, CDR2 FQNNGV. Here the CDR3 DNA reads TGTGCCAGCAGCTTAGGACTAGCGGGGAAATACAATGAGCAGTTCTTC. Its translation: CASSLGLAGKYNEQFF.

The CDR3: CASSPKGGSQPQHF. CDR3 sequence (DNA): TGTGCCAGCAGCCCCAAGGGAGGGAGTCAGCCCCAGCATTTT. The J gene is TRBJ1-5, the V gene TRBV9; D is unresolved. In germline, CDR1 is SGDLS, CDR2 YYNGEE. Trimming stripped 4 bases from V and 6 bases from J, with 14 bases between. The CDR3 extends over 14 amino acids.

CDR3 in DNA: TGTGCCAGCAGCCGTGGACTAGCGGGGGGGAGGGGGCAAGAGACCCAGTACTTC. Its protein is CASSRGLAGGRGQETQYF. V usage is TRBV4-2 and J usage is TRBJ2-5, with 15 bases lining up with TRBD2. This CDR3 is 18 amino acids long. The V gene end was trimmed by 4 bases and the J gene end by 2 bases; junction bases not matched to a gene: 8. Germline values: CDR1 LGHNA, CDR2 YNFKEQ.

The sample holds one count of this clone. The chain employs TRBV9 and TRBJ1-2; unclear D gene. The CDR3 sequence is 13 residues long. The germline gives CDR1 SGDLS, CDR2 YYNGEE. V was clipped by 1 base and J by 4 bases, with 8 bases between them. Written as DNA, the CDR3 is TGTGCCAGCAGCGTATGGGGTTCCTATGGCTACACCTTC. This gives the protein CASSVWGSYGYTF.

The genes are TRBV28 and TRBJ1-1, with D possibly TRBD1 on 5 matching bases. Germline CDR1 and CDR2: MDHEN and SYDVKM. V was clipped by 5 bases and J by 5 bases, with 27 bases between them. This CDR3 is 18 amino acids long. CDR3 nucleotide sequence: TGTGCCAGCAGTCTTACTCCTACAATTAGGGGCCCGGAGACTGAAGCTTTCTTT. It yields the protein CASSLTPTIRGPETEAFF.

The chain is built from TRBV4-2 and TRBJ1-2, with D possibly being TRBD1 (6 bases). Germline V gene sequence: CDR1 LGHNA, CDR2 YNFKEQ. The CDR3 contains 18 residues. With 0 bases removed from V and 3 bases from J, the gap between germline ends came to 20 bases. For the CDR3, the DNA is TGTGCCAGCAGCCAAGATAGGGGACCGCCAGGGGTTTACTATGGCTACACCTTC. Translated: CASSQDRGPPGVYYGYTF.

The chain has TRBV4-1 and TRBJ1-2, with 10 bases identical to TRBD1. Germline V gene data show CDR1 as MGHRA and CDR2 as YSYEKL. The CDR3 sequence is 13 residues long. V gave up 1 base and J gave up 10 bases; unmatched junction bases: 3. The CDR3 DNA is TGCGCCAGCAGCCAAGGGGGACAGGGGTTCTACACCTTC. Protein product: CASSQGGQGFYTF.

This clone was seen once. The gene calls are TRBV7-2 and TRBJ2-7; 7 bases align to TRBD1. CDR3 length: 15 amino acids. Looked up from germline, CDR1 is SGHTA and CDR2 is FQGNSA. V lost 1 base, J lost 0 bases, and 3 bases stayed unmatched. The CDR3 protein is CASSLGDRVSYEQYF. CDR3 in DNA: TGTGCCAGCAGCTTAGGGGACAGAGTCTCCTACGAGCAGTACTTC. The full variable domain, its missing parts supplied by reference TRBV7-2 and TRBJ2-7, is GAGVSQSPSNKVTEKGKDVELRCDPISGHTALYWYRQSLGQGLEFLIYFQGNSAPDKSGLPSDRFSAERTGGSVSTLTIQRTQQEDSAVYLCASSLGDRVSYEQYFGPGTRLTVT.

The CDR3 DNA sequence: TGTGCCAGCAGTTACACGACAGTTACTAACTATGGCTACACCTTC. Protein sequence: CASSYTTVTNYGYTF. This chain links TRBV6-5 with TRBJ1-2, with a weak D call TRBD1 (5 bases). Germline V gene sequence: CDR1 MNHEY, CDR2 SVGAGI. The CDR3 covers 15 residues. V was cut by 2 bases and J by 0 bases, with 10 bases left in between.

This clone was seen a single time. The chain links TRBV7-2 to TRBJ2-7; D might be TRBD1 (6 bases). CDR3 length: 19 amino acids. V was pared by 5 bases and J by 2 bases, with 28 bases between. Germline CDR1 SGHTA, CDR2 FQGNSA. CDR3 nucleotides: TGTGCCAGCAGCCCTTTACTACAGGGTCCAGGTGCCCAAGCCTACGAGCAGTACTTC. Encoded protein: CASSPLLQGPGAQAYEQYF.

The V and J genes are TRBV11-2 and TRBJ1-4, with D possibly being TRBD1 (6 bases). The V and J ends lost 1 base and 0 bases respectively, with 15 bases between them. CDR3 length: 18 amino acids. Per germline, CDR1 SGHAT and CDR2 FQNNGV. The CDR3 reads CASSLGRQEPATNEKLFF. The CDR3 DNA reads TGTGCCAGCAGCTTAGGCCGACAGGAGCCCGCAACTAATGAAAAACTGTTTTTT.